This TCR beta chain was identified during a study of human T cells and chemical hapten exposure. Study in general: Patients, largely female, had alopecia areata, totalis or universalis.

Time point in this sample: patch test 1, 2 weeks after DPC sensitization. Treatment described: therapeutic diphenylcyclopropenone sensitization with weekly scalp DPC. This clonotype was counted many times. This CDR3 has 14 residues. The V end lost 8 bases, the J end lost 3 bases, and 18 bases lay between the germline ends. Germline V lookup: CDR1 DFQATT, CDR2 SNEGSKA (reference sequence). Individual cDNA molecules received unique molecular identifiers in the library. TCRdb redid the calling of the RACE reads with MiXCR, one entry per CDR3 protein. This sample has tens of thousands of distinct CDR3 sequences, with roughly a tenth found just once.

The sequence derives from a man aged 40-50 years with alopecia areata. Some clones in this sample may be carry-over from other donors' samples. The chain has TRBV20-1 and TRBJ2-3, with a possible D match to TRBD1 (7 bases). The sample was whole blood, taken in connection with sensitization to the hapten diphenylcyclopropenone (DPC). In DNA form, the CDR3 reads TGCAGTCCAGGGGGGCCCACTGGAACAGATACGCAGTATTTT. Its protein is CSPGGPTGTDTQYF.